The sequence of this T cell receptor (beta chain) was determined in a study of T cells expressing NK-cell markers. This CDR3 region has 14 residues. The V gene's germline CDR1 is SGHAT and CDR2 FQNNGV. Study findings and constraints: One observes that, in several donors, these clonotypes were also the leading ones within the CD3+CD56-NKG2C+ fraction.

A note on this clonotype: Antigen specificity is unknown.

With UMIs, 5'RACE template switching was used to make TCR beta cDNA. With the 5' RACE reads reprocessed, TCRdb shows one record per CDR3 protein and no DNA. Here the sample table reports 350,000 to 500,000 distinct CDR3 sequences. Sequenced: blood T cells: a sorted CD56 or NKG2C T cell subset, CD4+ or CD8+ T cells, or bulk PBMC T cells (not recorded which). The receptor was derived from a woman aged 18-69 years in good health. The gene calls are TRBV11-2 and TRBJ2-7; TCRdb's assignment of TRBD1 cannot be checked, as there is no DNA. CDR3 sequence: CASSSALKLREQYF.